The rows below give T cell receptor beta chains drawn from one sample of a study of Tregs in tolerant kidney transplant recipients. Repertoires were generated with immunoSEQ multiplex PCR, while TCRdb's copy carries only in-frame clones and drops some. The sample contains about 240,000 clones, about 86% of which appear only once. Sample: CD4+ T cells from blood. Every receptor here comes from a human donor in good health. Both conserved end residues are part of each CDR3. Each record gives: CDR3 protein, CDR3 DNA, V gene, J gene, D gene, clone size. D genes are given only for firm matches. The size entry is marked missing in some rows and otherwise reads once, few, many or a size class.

CDR3 protein: CASSQSSDTQYF
CDR3 DNA: TGCGCCAGCAGCCAATCGTCAGATACGCAGTATTTT
V gene: TRBV4-1
J gene: TRBJ2-3
D gene: -
clone size: -

CDR3 protein: CASSSGTTNEKLFF
CDR3 DNA: TGCGCCAGCAGCTCCGGGACGACTAATGAAAAACTGTTTTTT
V gene: TRBV5-1
J gene: TRBJ1-4
D gene: -
clone size: once

CDR3 protein: CASSLGGTGLQETQYF
CDR3 DNA: TGTGCCAGCAGCTTAGGAGGGACTGGTTTACAAGAGACCCAGTACTTC
V gene: TRBV11-1
J gene: TRBJ2-5
D gene: -
clone size: -

CDR3 protein: CASSEAGSGANVLTF
CDR3 DNA: TGTGCCAGCAGTGAAGCGGGTTCTGGGGCCAACGTCCTGACTTTC
V gene: TRBV2
J gene: TRBJ2-6
D gene: -
clone size: -

CDR3 protein: CASRLTGQNTEAFF
CDR3 DNA: TGCGCCAGCAGGTTGACAGGGCAGAACACTGAAGCTTTCTTT
V gene: TRBV5-1
J gene: TRBJ1-1
D gene: TRBD1
clone size: -

CDR3 protein: CASSLMPNRAAQETQYF
CDR3 DNA: TGTGCCAGCAGCTTAATGCCCAATAGGGCAGCACAAGAGACCCAGTACTTC
V gene: TRBV11-2
J gene: TRBJ2-5
D gene: -
clone size: -

CDR3 protein: CASSLDGGPASTGELFF
CDR3 DNA: TGCGCCAGCAGCTTGGACGGAGGGCCCGCGAGCACCGGGGAGCTGTTTTTT
V gene: TRBV5-1
J gene: TRBJ2-2
D gene: -
clone size: -

CDR3 protein: CASSGGGSSYNSPLHF
CDR3 DNA: TGTGCCAGTAGTGGAGGAGGGAGCTCCTATAATTCACCCCTCCACTTT
V gene: TRBV19
J gene: TRBJ1-6
D gene: -
clone size: few

CDR3 protein: CASRQGSGYGYTF
CDR3 DNA: TGTGCCAGCAGACAGGGTTCTGGCTATGGCTACACCTTC
V gene: TRBV6-5
J gene: TRBJ1-2
D gene: -
clone size: -

CDR3 protein: CASSFGRAEIYNEQFF
CDR3 DNA: TGTGCCAGCAGCTTTGGACGGGCCGAGATCTACAATGAGCAGTTCTTC
V gene: TRBV7-9
J gene: TRBJ2-1
D gene: -
clone size: -

CDR3 protein: CANGPRARYGYTF
CDR3 DNA: TGTGCCAATGGACCCCGGGCACGCTATGGCTACACCTTC
V gene: TRBV19
J gene: TRBJ1-2
D gene: -
clone size: -

CDR3 protein: CASSVVTTSNQPQHF
CDR3 DNA: TGTGCCAGCAGCGTAGTGACAACAAGCAATCAGCCCCAGCATTTT
V gene: TRBV7-2
J gene: TRBJ1-5
D gene: -
clone size: once

CDR3 protein: CASSPFSEDTQYF
CDR3 DNA: TGTGCCAGCAGCCCTTTCTCCGAGGATACGCAGTATTTT
V gene: TRBV7-9
J gene: TRBJ2-3
D gene: -
clone size: -

CDR3 protein: CASSLAYRGGEYEQYF
CDR3 DNA: TGCGCCAGCAGCCTGGCCTACAGGGGAGGGGAGTACGAGCAGTACTTC
V gene: TRBV5-1
J gene: TRBJ2-7
D gene: -
clone size: -

CDR3 protein: CASGPKGRATTGELFF
CDR3 DNA: TGTGCCAGCGGCCCTAAGGGACGGGCAACTACCGGGGAGCTGTTTTTT
V gene: TRBV7-3
J gene: TRBJ2-2
D gene: -
clone size: -

CDR3 protein: CSVDLPPGTDTQYF
CDR3 DNA: TGCAGCGTTGATTTGCCCCCGGGCACAGATACGCAGTACTTT
V gene: TRBV29-1
J gene: TRBJ2-3
D gene: -
clone size: -

CDR3 protein: CASSEALVGHSYEQYF
CDR3 DNA: TGTGCCAGCAGTGAAGCGCTTGTTGGACACTCCTACGAGCAGTACTTC
V gene: TRBV2
J gene: TRBJ2-7
D gene: -
clone size: -

CDR3 protein: CASSLGGLSGRGFNEQFF
CDR3 DNA: TGTGCCAGCAGCTTAGGTGGTCTTAGCGGGAGGGGATTCAATGAGCAGTTCTTC
V gene: TRBV7-9
J gene: TRBJ2-1
D gene: TRBD2
clone size: once

CDR3 protein: CASSYSGQGTDEQYF
CDR3 DNA: TGTGCCAGCAGTTACTCGGGACAGGGGACTGACGAGCAGTACTTC
V gene: TRBV6-6
J gene: TRBJ2-7
D gene: TRBD1
clone size: -

CDR3 protein: CASSLSGHYGYTF
CDR3 DNA: TGTGCCAGCAGTTTATCGGGGCACTATGGCTACACCTTC
V gene: TRBV27
J gene: TRBJ1-2
D gene: -
clone size: -

CDR3 protein: CASSLGGVSNQPQHF
CDR3 DNA: TGTGCCAGCAGTTTGGGGGGGGTTAGCAATCAGCCCCAGCATTTT
V gene: TRBV28
J gene: TRBJ1-5
D gene: -
clone size: -

CDR3 protein: CASKAQGVRFGEQFF
CDR3 DNA: TGTGCCAGCAAGGCTCAGGGGGTACGATTCGGTGAGCAGTTCTTC
V gene: TRBV28
J gene: TRBJ2-1
D gene: TRBD1
clone size: -

CDR3 protein: CASSESGALAPGNTIYF
CDR3 DNA: TGCGCCAGCAGTGAGTCGGGAGCCTTAGCTCCTGGAAACACCATATATTTT
V gene: TRBV10-2
J gene: TRBJ1-3
D gene: -
clone size: -

CDR3 protein: CASRGLAGGSYEQYF
CDR3 DNA: TGCGCCAGCAGGGGACTAGCGGGAGGGTCCTACGAGCAGTACTTC
V gene: TRBV5-1
J gene: TRBJ2-7
D gene: TRBD2
clone size: -

CDR3 protein: CASSYTQGATGELFF
CDR3 DNA: TGTGCCAGCAGTTACACCCAGGGAGCCACCGGGGAGCTGTTTTTT
V gene: TRBV6-5
J gene: TRBJ2-2
D gene: -
clone size: once

CDR3 protein: CASSYNRGQETQYF
CDR3 DNA: TGTGCCAGCAGTTACAACAGGGGGCAAGAGACCCAGTACTTC
V gene: TRBV6-6
J gene: TRBJ2-5
D gene: TRBD1
clone size: -

CDR3 protein: CSALAGLSYEQYF
CDR3 DNA: TGCAGCGCCCTGGCGGGCCTCTCCTACGAGCAGTACTTC
V gene: TRBV29-1
J gene: TRBJ2-7
D gene: -
clone size: -

CDR3 protein: CASSLAGASSYNEQFF
CDR3 DNA: TGTGCCAGCAGCTTGGCAGGGGCAAGCTCCTACAATGAGCAGTTCTTC
V gene: TRBV5-4
J gene: TRBJ2-1
D gene: -
clone size: -

CDR3 protein: CASSRREFNYGYTF
CDR3 DNA: TGTGCCAGCAGTCGCAGAGAATTCAACTATGGCTACACCTTC
V gene: TRBV2
J gene: TRBJ1-2
D gene: -
clone size: -

CDR3 protein: CASSLTGNTEAFF
CDR3 DNA: TGTGCCAGCAGCCTCACCGGGAACACTGAAGCTTTCTTT
V gene: TRBV7-9
J gene: TRBJ1-1
D gene: -
clone size: -

CDR3 protein: CAISVQTSANTEAFF
CDR3 DNA: TGTGCCATCAGTGTCCAGACAAGTGCGAACACTGAAGCTTTCTTT
V gene: TRBV10-3
J gene: TRBJ1-1
D gene: -
clone size: -

CDR3 protein: CASSLVRTGLYGYTF
CDR3 DNA: TGTGCCAGCAGCTTAGTCAGGACAGGGCTCTATGGCTACACCTTC
V gene: TRBV11-2
J gene: TRBJ1-2
D gene: TRBD1
clone size: -

CDR3 protein: CASTTGGLSYGYTF
CDR3 DNA: TGTGCCAGCACGACAGGGGGCCTCAGTTATGGCTACACCTTC
V gene: TRBV28
J gene: TRBJ1-2
D gene: TRBD1
clone size: -

CDR3 protein: CASSHPGDRDEKLFF
CDR3 DNA: TGTGCCAGCAGCCACCCCGGGGATAGGGATGAAAAACTGTTTTTT
V gene: TRBV6-5
J gene: TRBJ1-4
D gene: -
clone size: -

CDR3 protein: CASSTTTGRAFF
CDR3 DNA: TGTGCCAGTAGTACCACCACGGGTCGAGCTTTCTTT
V gene: TRBV19
J gene: TRBJ1-1
D gene: -
clone size: -

CDR3 protein: CASSVQGSDEKLFF
CDR3 DNA: TGTGCCAGCAGTGTCCAGGGGTCGGATGAAAAACTGTTTTTT
V gene: TRBV9
J gene: TRBJ1-4
D gene: -
clone size: -

CDR3 protein: CASSDWTETYEQYF
CDR3 DNA: TGTGCCAGCAGTGATTGGACAGAGACCTACGAGCAGTACTTC
V gene: TRBV2
J gene: TRBJ2-7
D gene: -
clone size: -

CDR3 protein: CASSEPLDRGTYEQYF
CDR3 DNA: TGCGCCAGCAGTGAGCCGCTGGACAGGGGTACCTACGAGCAGTACTTC
V gene: TRBV10-1
J gene: TRBJ2-7
D gene: TRBD1
clone size: few

CDR3 protein: CASRGTSGSSYEQYF
CDR3 DNA: TGTGCCAGCAGGGGGACTAGCGGGAGCTCCTACGAGCAGTACTTC
V gene: TRBV27
J gene: TRBJ2-7
D gene: TRBD2
clone size: -

CDR3 protein: CASSGDTVYEQYF
CDR3 DNA: TGTGCCAGCAGTGGGGACACGGTTTACGAGCAGTACTTC
V gene: TRBV2
J gene: TRBJ2-7
D gene: -
clone size: few

CDR3 protein: CSAGTGNGQFF
CDR3 DNA: TGCAGTGCCGGGACAGGGAACGGGCAGTTCTTC
V gene: TRBV20-1
J gene: TRBJ2-1
D gene: TRBD1
clone size: -

CDR3 protein: CASSGTATGNTIYF
CDR3 DNA: TGTGCCAGCAGCGGGACGGCCACTGGAAACACCATATATTTT
V gene: TRBV5-6
J gene: TRBJ1-3
D gene: -
clone size: few

CDR3 protein: CASSILGAGDTQYF
CDR3 DNA: TGTGCCAGTAGTATATTGGGGGCTGGAGATACGCAGTATTTT
V gene: TRBV19
J gene: TRBJ2-3
D gene: -
clone size: few

CDR3 protein: CASSLGQGKRSGELFF
CDR3 DNA: TGTGCCAGCAGCTTAGGACAGGGGAAGAGGTCCGGGGAGCTGTTTTTT
V gene: TRBV11-2
J gene: TRBJ2-2
D gene: TRBD1
clone size: -

CDR3 protein: CASSPVPGQGPKPQHF
CDR3 DNA: TGTGCCAGCAGCCCCGTCCCGGGACAGGGACCTAAGCCCCAGCATTTT
V gene: TRBV5-4
J gene: TRBJ1-5
D gene: TRBD1
clone size: -

CDR3 protein: CASSLFAGLGQPQHF
CDR3 DNA: TGTGCCAGCAGTTTATTTGCGGGGTTGGGTCAGCCCCAGCATTTT
V gene: TRBV27
J gene: TRBJ1-5
D gene: -
clone size: -

CDR3 protein: CASSAGTGNQPQHF
CDR3 DNA: TGTGCCAGCAGTGCCGGGACAGGTAATCAGCCCCAGCATTTT
V gene: TRBV6-5
J gene: TRBJ1-5
D gene: TRBD1
clone size: -

CDR3 protein: CASRLAVDSYNEQFF
CDR3 DNA: TGTGCCAGCAGGTTAGCGGTGGACTCCTACAATGAGCAGTTCTTC
V gene: TRBV7-9
J gene: TRBJ2-1
D gene: -
clone size: -

CDR3 protein: CASSEDWGTEAFF
CDR3 DNA: TGTGCCAGCAGTGAAGATTGGGGCACTGAAGCTTTCTTT
V gene: TRBV25-1
J gene: TRBJ1-1
D gene: -
clone size: -

CDR3 protein: CASSDPPGQGYGYTF
CDR3 DNA: TGTGCCAGCAGTGACCCCCCGGGACAGGGTTATGGCTACACCTTC
V gene: TRBV6-6
J gene: TRBJ1-2
D gene: TRBD1
clone size: -

CDR3 protein: CASSRAFYEQYF
CDR3 DNA: TGTGCCAGCAGTCGGGCCTTCTACGAGCAGTACTTC
V gene: TRBV6-5
J gene: TRBJ2-7
D gene: -
clone size: -

CDR3 protein: CAWSVSPQGGRTEAFF
CDR3 DNA: TGTGCCTGGAGTGTATCCCCTCAGGGGGGGCGGACTGAAGCTTTCTTT
V gene: TRBV30
J gene: TRBJ1-1
D gene: TRBD1
clone size: -

CDR3 protein: CSVEGRSGAISGNTIYF
CDR3 DNA: TGCAGCGTTGAAGGGAGGTCAGGGGCCATCTCTGGAAACACCATATATTTT
V gene: TRBV29-1
J gene: TRBJ1-3
D gene: -
clone size: -

CDR3 protein: CASSSPGLYNSPLHF
CDR3 DNA: TGTGCCAGCAGTTCCCCTGGATTATATAATTCACCCCTCCACTTT
V gene: TRBV27
J gene: TRBJ1-6
D gene: -
clone size: -